The next 16 T cell receptor beta chains were all read from a single sample in a study of cytomegalovirus exposure and HLA in healthy donors. The data were produced by immunoSEQ multiplex PCR, yet TCRdb's version contains in-frame clones alone and is incomplete. The sample records 60,000 to 90,000 clones, roughly 92% being singletons. Specimen: PBMCs. Receptors were obtained from a woman aged 18-30 years in good health and CMV-seronegative.

CDR3 sequence reads: CASSKGFDREEKLFF. The CDR3 DNA reads as TGTGCCAGCAGCAAAGGATTCGACAGAGAGGAAAAACTGTTTTTT. The chain uses TRBV21-1 and TRBJ1-4; the table's D call, TRBD1, has no DNA check behind it. TRBV21-1 is described as a pseudogene. The CDR3 has 15 residues.

This clone was recorded only once. CDR3 bases: TGTGCCAGAAGCTCTAGTACGGAACAAGAGACCCAGTACTTC. Translated: CARSSSTEQETQYF. This chain links TRBV7-5 with TRBJ2-5; the table's D gene call, TRBD2, was not cross checked with the DNA. TRBV7-5 is tagged as a pseudogene. This CDR3 has 14 amino acids.

The chain recombines TRBV4-1 with TRBJ1-4; 10 bases align to TRBD1. Trimming at V came to 0 bases and at J to 5 bases, leaving 3 bases not matched to a gene. CDR1 and CDR2 from the germline V gene are MGHRA and YSYEKL. The CDR3 has 16 residues. CDR3 protein: CASSQDPGQGNEKLFF. For the CDR3, the DNA is TGCGCCAGCAGCCAAGATCCGGGACAGGGGAATGAAAAACTGTTTTTT.

The V call is TRBV19, the J call TRBJ1-2; 7 positions agree with TRBD1. The CDR3 length is 15 residues. After removal of 3 bases from V and 5 bases from J, the junction contained 9 bases not matched to a gene. Germline loops: CDR1 LNHDA, CDR2 SQIVND (reference sequence). The chain's CDR3 is CASSIGQETFYGYTF. DNA for the CDR3: TGTGCCAGTAGTATCGGACAGGAGACCTTTTATGGCTACACCTTC.

The V gene is TRBV2, the J gene TRBJ2-3, with TRBD2 identical over 7 bases. The CDR3 totals 12 residues. V shed 10 bases, J shed 9 bases, and the junction held 10 bases outside the gene matches. Germline CDR1 SNHLY, CDR2 FYNNEI. The CDR3 sequence is CATGGKGRTQYF. In DNA, the CDR3 is TGTGCCACCGGGGGGAAGGGGAGAACGCAGTATTTT.

The rearrangement uses TRBV7-9 and TRBJ1-1, with D possibly matching TRBD1 (6 bases). V lost 4 bases and J 6 bases, leaving 9 bases between the germline ends. The CDR3 covers 12 residues. The germline V gene encodes CDR1 SEHNR and CDR2 FQNEAQ (reference sequence). The CDR3 loop reads CASSSGQSEAFF. The CDR3 bases are TGTGCCAGCAGCTCCGGACAGTCTGAAGCTTTCTTT.

With respect to this clone: The junction departs from the called germline gene at one end, perhaps through a read error. This sequence joins TRBV7-6 and TRBJ2-1, with 8 bases lining up with TRBD2. Germline V gives CDR1 SGHVS, CDR2 FNYEAQ. The CDR3 is 18 residues long. The CDR3 here is CASTLNRTSSSSYNEQFF. The DNA for the CDR3 is TGTGCCAGCACCTTAAACCGGACTAGCTCCAGCTCCTACAATGAGCAGTTCTTC.

The CDR3 here is CASSLPRTGFTDTQYF. DNA for the CDR3: TGCGCCAGCAGCCTACCCCGGACAGGTTTCACAGATACGCAGTATTTT. This sequence joins TRBV4-1 and TRBJ2-3; 7 bases line up with TRBD1. The CDR3 totals 16 residues. Losses at the gene ends were 4 bases for V and 2 bases for J; bases not matched to a gene: 9. Germline CDR1 reads MGHRA; CDR2 reads YSYEKL.

The chain is built from TRBV27 and TRBJ2-2; 7 nucleotides match TRBD1. The CDR3 spans 17 residues. CDR1 is MNHEY, CDR2 SMNVEV, per germline (reference sequence). V trimming: 2 bases; J trimming: 2 bases; junction bases outside the gene matches: 8. The CDR3 protein is CASSLRGRGYNTGELFF. The CDR3 DNA reads as TGTGCCAGCAGTTTAAGGGGCAGGGGGTATAACACCGGGGAGCTGTTTTTT.

The V and J genes are TRBV27 and TRBJ2-2; 7 positions agree with TRBD1. CDR1 and CDR2 (germline): MNHEY, SMNVEV (reference sequence). The CDR3 is 18 residues long. Trimming took 0 bases from V and 3 from J; bases not matched to a gene: 10. In DNA, the CDR3 is TGTGCCAGCAGTTTATCCCCCATAAGGGGGCGGCACACCGGGGAGCTGTTTTTT. Amino acids: CASSLSPIRGRHTGELFF.

The sample holds one count of this clone. The chain links TRBV30 to TRBJ1-2; possibly TRBD1 for D (5 bases). From germline, CDR1 is GTSNPN and CDR2 SVGIG (reference sequence). There are 13 residues in the CDR3. Trimming stripped 1 base from V and 4 bases from J, with 10 bases between. The CDR3 sequence is CAWSDGASYGYTF. The CDR3 DNA sequence: TGTGCCTGGAGTGATGGGGCCAGCTATGGCTACACCTTC.

For the CDR3, the DNA is TGTGCCAGCAGTTACCATATCGTCTCCGCGGGCTACACCTTC. Encoded protein: CASSYHIVSAGYTF. V gene TRBV6-5 combines with J gene TRBJ1-2; no reliable D call. V gave up 2 bases and J gave up 8 bases, with 15 bases separating them. This CDR3 comprises 14 residues. Germline V gives CDR1 MNHEY, CDR2 SVGAGI.

The chain combines TRBV6-1 with TRBJ1-2, with TRBD1 as a possible D gene (6 bases). Germline V CDR1 and CDR2: MNHNS, SASEGT. The CDR3 consists of 12 residues. V lost 4 bases, J lost 7 bases, and 10 bases lay in between. The CDR3 spells CASSGNRVGYTF. CDR3 in DNA: TGTGCCAGCAGTGGAAACAGGGTTGGCTACACCTTC.

The chain uses TRBV6-5 and TRBJ1-6, with TRBD1 matching 8 bases. Germline-derived CDR1 and CDR2 are MNHEY and SVGAGI. This CDR3 is built from 13 residues. The V gene end was trimmed by 6 bases and the J gene end by 10 bases; junction bases not matched to a gene: 5. This CDR3 is CASRRRDRSPLHF. The CDR3 bases are TGTGCCAGCAGAAGACGGGACAGGTCACCCCTCCACTTT.

The gene calls are TRBV6-6 and TRBJ1-3; the D is unclear. CDR1 and CDR2 from the germline V gene are MNHNY and SVGAGI (reference sequence). The CDR3 runs 16 residues. Trimming removed 6 bases from V and 0 bases from J, with 15 bases in between. Here the CDR3 reads CASSQSGSTSGNTIYF. CDR3 sequence (DNA): TGTGCCAGCAGCCAATCGGGATCAACCTCTGGAAACACCATATATTTT.

This chain links TRBV28 with TRBJ2-3; 7 nucleotides agree with TRBD2. The germline gives CDR1 MDHEN, CDR2 SYDVKM. V gave up 6 bases and J gave up 2 bases; unmatched junction bases: 11. This CDR3 spans 16 amino acids. The CDR3 spells CASSPGSGVNTDTQYF. CDR3 coding DNA: TGTGCCAGCAGCCCGGGGAGCGGGGTCAACACAGATACGCAGTATTTT.